This T cell receptor (beta chain) was recovered during a study of blood T cells in healthy people across ages. Points from the study as a whole: Considered underestimates were the diversity estimates obtained from one million T cells.

A second about 7 to 12 cycle PCR used barcoded and J-beta primers. TCRdb recomputed calls from the 5' RACE reads with MiXCR, one row per CDR3 protein. This table holds 1.6 million or so distinct CDR3 sequences, almost 35% found once. This clonotype appeared many times. Its antigen is undetermined. The length of the CDR3 is 14 residues. Germline values: CDR1 MNHEY, CDR2 SVGAGI. Trimming took off 4 bases at V and 2 bases at J, with 11 bases between the two ends. Each sample used at least 6.5 million PBMCs. The receptor's source is a woman aged 25-40 years in good health. This rearrangement joins TRBV6-5 to TRBJ2-5, with no clear D. The sample consisted of blood. In DNA form, the CDR3 reads TGTGCCAGCAGTTTGACTTCAGTACAAGAGACCCAGTACTTC. It is translated as CASSLTSVQETQYF.